Each of the 27 T cell receptor beta chains below was sequenced from the same sample in a study of blood T cell repertoires in COVID-19. The table came from immunoSEQ multiplex PCR; TCRdb's copy has only in-frame clones and leaves some out. The repertoire has fewer than 200,000 clones, approximately 82% of them found once; the top ten carry around 7%. The sample consisted of peripheral blood. Every receptor here comes from a woman in her 40s with COVID-19, enrolled during active disease.

The chain has TRBV2 and TRBJ2-7, with 7 positions matching TRBD1. Germline CDR1 SNHLY, CDR2 FYNNEI. This CDR3 has 15 residues. The ends lost 2 bases at V and 1 base at J; junction bases unmatched: 5. The CDR3 DNA reads TGTGCCAGCAGTGAATCCTGGGACAGTTCCTACGAGCAGTACTTC. Protein: CASSESWDSSYEQYF.

The chain joins TRBV13 to TRBJ1-4; 7 bases agree with TRBD1. The CDR3 consists of 12 residues. Germline V gives CDR1 PRHDT, CDR2 FYEKMQ (reference sequence). V lost 8 bases and J lost 7; bases outside the gene matches: 4. The DNA of the CDR3 is TGTGCCAGCCCCTCAGGGGGTGAAAAACTGTTTTTT. Its translation is CASPSGGEKLFF.

The chain's CDR3 is CSGAASGFPRPDNEQFF. In DNA, the CDR3 is TGCAGCGGGGCGGCTAGCGGGTTCCCCAGGCCGGACAATGAGCAGTTCTTC. The rearrangement joins TRBV29-1 to TRBJ2-1; 8 bases fit TRBD2. The CDR3 is 17 residues long. J gave up 5 bases and V 7 bases, and 19 bases lay outside the gene matches. Germline lookup yields CDR1 SQVTM and CDR2 ANQGSEA.

The gene calls are TRBV30 and TRBJ1-2; 9 bases fit TRBD1. Trimming cost V 1 base and J 3 bases; bases outside gene matches: 9. The CDR3 covers 16 residues. The germline gives CDR1 GTSNPN, CDR2 SVGIG (reference sequence). The CDR3 loop is CAWSGLQGARDYGYTF. The CDR3, as DNA: TGTGCCTGGAGTGGCCTACAGGGGGCGCGGGACTATGGCTACACCTTC.

V and J are TRBV19 and TRBJ2-2; maybe TRBD2 (6 bases). Per germline, CDR1 LNHDA and CDR2 SQIVND (reference sequence). The CDR3 consists of 15 residues. Trimming took off 4 bases at V and 0 bases at J, with 9 bases between the two ends. The DNA for the CDR3 is TGTGCCAGTAGTAGGCGACTAGCGAACACCGGGGAGCTGTTTTTT. This sequence encodes CASSRRLANTGELFF.

This clone turned up a few times. CDR3 DNA: TGTGCCAGCAGAGCGGGTTCGGGAACTGGAAACACCATATATTTT. This sequence encodes CASRAGSGTGNTIYF. V is TRBV5-5 and J is TRBJ1-3, with D unclear. The CDR3 is 15 amino acids. Trimming removed 5 bases from V and 2 bases from J, with 14 bases in between. CDR1 is SGHKS and CDR2 is YYEKEE in the germline V gene (reference sequence).

The V and J genes are TRBV28 and TRBJ1-5, with TRBD1 identical over 9 bases. CDR1 and CDR2 from the germline V gene are MDHEN and SYDVKM. CDR3 length: 18 amino acids. J gave up 4 bases and V 8 bases, and 18 bases lay outside the gene matches. Here the CDR3 reads CASAAATARTGDNQPQHF. The DNA of the CDR3 is TGTGCCAGCGCTGCGGCCACTGCCAGGACAGGGGATAATCAGCCCCAGCATTTT.

The chain carries TRBV7-3 and TRBJ2-2; maybe TRBD2 (5 bases). CDR3 length: 14 residues. Germline lookup yields CDR1 SGHTA and CDR2 FQGTGA. Between the trimmed V and J ends, which lost 5 bases and 0 bases, there was a span of 7 bases. CDR3 in DNA: TGTGCCAGCAGCGGAGGACCGAACACCGGGGAGCTGTTTTTT. Amino acid sequence: CASSGGPNTGELFF. The variable domain in full, completed from reference TRBV7-3 and TRBJ2-2, reads GAGVSQTPSNKVTEKGKYVELRCDPISGHTALYWYRQSLGQGPEFLIYFQGTGAADDSGLPNDRFFAVRPEGSVSTLKIQRTERGDSAVYLCASSGGPNTGELFFGEGSRLTVL.

V gene TRBV14 combines with J gene TRBJ2-4; 11 bases align to TRBD2. Per germline, CDR1 SGHDN and CDR2 FVKESK. The CDR3 contains 17 residues. Unmatched junction bases numbered 3, after V lost 2 bases and J lost 0 bases. CDR3: CASSQFTSGRAKNIQYF. For the CDR3, the DNA is TGTGCCAGCAGCCAATTCACTAGCGGGAGAGCCAAAAACATTCAGTACTTC.

The chain carries TRBV27 and TRBJ1-2; the match to TRBD1 covers 8 bases. V shed 6 bases and J 2 bases; nucleotides not matched to a gene: 8. The CDR3 covers 15 residues. Per germline, CDR1 MNHEY and CDR2 SMNVEV (reference sequence). The CDR3 DNA follows: TGTGCCAGCAGGTCACAGGGGACAGGCAACTATGGCTACACCTTC. Translating gives CASRSQGTGNYGYTF.

The table lists this clone with a few counts. The J gene is TRBJ2-5, the V gene TRBV27, with TRBD1 as a possible D gene (5 bases). Germline lookup yields CDR1 MNHEY and CDR2 SMNVEV (reference sequence). V lost 0 bases, J lost 3 bases, and 14 bases lay in between. This CDR3 has 16 residues. CDR3 nucleotide sequence: TGTGCCAGCAGTTTATCCGGCAGGGTTTGGGAAGAGACCCAGTACTTC. This encodes CASSLSGRVWEETQYF.

This clone was found once. The rearrangement uses TRBV20-1 and TRBJ2-1, with 8 bases identical to TRBD2. V lost 3 bases to trimming and J lost 2 bases; unmatched junction nucleotides: 6. The germline V gene has CDR1 DFQATT and CDR2 SNEGSKA (reference sequence). The CDR3 totals 15 residues. In nucleotides, the CDR3 is TGCAGTGCTAGTCGGGGGGGTCTCCCCTACAATGAGCAGTTCTTC. Protein: CSASRGGLPYNEQFF.

V is TRBV18 and J is TRBJ2-5; TRBD1 agrees at 8 bases. CDR3 size: 14 residues. CDR1 KGHSH and CDR2 LQKENI come from the germline V gene. The ends lost 5 bases at V and 1 base at J; junction bases unmatched: 3. The CDR3 here is CASSRTGSQETQYF. In DNA form, the CDR3 reads TGTGCCAGCTCAAGGACAGGGTCCCAAGAGACCCAGTACTTC.

CDR3 in DNA: TGTGCCAGTAGTACCCAACTTCGGGACACTCCCCAAGAGACCCAGTACTTC. Translation gives CASSTQLRDTPQETQYF. This sequence joins TRBV19 and TRBJ2-5; maybe TRBD1 (6 bases). The V gene's germline CDR1 is LNHDA and CDR2 SQIVND (reference sequence). The V end lost 4 bases, the J end lost 1 base, and 19 bases lay between the germline ends. The CDR3 is 17 residues long. Looking up the rest from reference TRBV19 and TRBJ2-5 gives the full variable domain: DGGITQSPKYLFRKEGQNVTLSCEQNLNHDAMYWYRQDPGQGLRLIYYSQIVNDFQKGDIAEGYSVSREKKESFPLTVTSAQKNPTAFYLCASSTQLRDTPQETQYFGPGTRLLVL.

The count of this clone is one. V usage is TRBV25-1 and J usage is TRBJ2-7; D not certain. V was pared by 7 bases and J by 6 bases, with 19 bases between. Germline values: CDR1 MGHDK, CDR2 SYGVNS. The CDR3 runs 14 residues. This CDR3 is CASNFPDKPSEQYF. CDR3 bases: TGTGCCAGCAATTTCCCCGACAAACCCTCCGAGCAGTACTTC.

V and J are TRBV15 and TRBJ2-7; D not resolved. V was clipped by 5 bases and J by 5 bases, with 10 bases between them. Germline CDR1 reads LNHNV; CDR2 reads YYDKDF (reference sequence). The CDR3 runs 12 residues. The CDR3 DNA is TGTGCCACCAGCTCAGGTTGGGACGAGCAGTACGTC. It yields the protein CATSSGWDEQYV.

The chain combines TRBV28 with TRBJ1-6; tentatively, D is TRBD1 (5 bases). The CDR3 is made up of 15 amino acids. Trimming removed 6 bases at V and 7 bases at J, with 16 bases between. Germline-derived CDR1 and CDR2 are MDHEN and SYDVKM. DNA of the CDR3: TGTGCCAGCAGCCCCGACCAGGGCTTGAATTCACCCCTCCACTTT. This sequence encodes CASSPDQGLNSPLHF. The full variable domain, in which reference TRBV28 and TRBJ1-6 provide the parts outside the CDR3, is DVKVTQSSRYLVKRTGEKVFLECVQDMDHENMFWYRQDPGLGLRLIYFSYDVKMKEKGDIPEGYSVSREKKERFSLILESASTNQTSMYLCASSPDQGLNSPLHFGNGTRLTVT.

The chain links TRBV4-1 to TRBJ2-5, with 10 bases matching TRBD2. The CDR3 runs to 16 residues. CDR1 MGHRA and CDR2 YSYEKL come from the germline V gene. The J segment lost 5 bases and the V segment lost 3 bases, leaving 9 bases of the junction unmatched. The CDR3 coding sequence is TGCGCCAGCAGCCAGATAGCGGGAGGAGGGTATGAGACCCAGTACTTC. This encodes CASSQIAGGGYETQYF.

The chain joins TRBV29-1 to TRBJ1-6; D is uncertain. The CDR3 runs to 14 residues. Germline CDR1 reads SQVTM; CDR2 reads ANQGSEA. Trimming stripped 7 bases from V and 9 bases from J, with 19 bases between. CDR3 nucleotide sequence: TGCAGCGCCTTCCCGGGGATCAATCCTTCACCCCTCCACTTT. This codes for CSAFPGINPSPLHF.

The V call is TRBV10-3, the J call TRBJ2-7; tentatively, D is TRBD1 (6 bases). The CDR3 covers 12 residues. Germline-derived CDR1 and CDR2 are ENHRY and SYGVKD. With 10 bases removed from V and 1 base from J, the gap between germline ends came to 11 bases. This CDR3 reads CATGTPSYEQYF. The CDR3 coding sequence is TGTGCCACCGGGACACCTTCCTACGAGCAGTACTTC.

The sample holds one count of this clone. This chain uses TRBV27 with TRBJ2-1; 8 bases align to TRBD2. Germline V gene data show CDR1 as MNHEY and CDR2 as SMNVEV (reference sequence). V shed 7 bases, J shed 4 bases, and the junction held 12 bases outside the gene matches. This CDR3 has 16 residues. For the CDR3, the DNA is TGTGCCAGCACCCCCCAAACCGGGACTAGATACAATGAGCAGTTCTTC. Encoded protein: CASTPQTGTRYNEQFF.

A few counts support this clone. This chain links TRBV11-2 with TRBJ1-4, with 7 bases aligning to TRBD1. V was clipped by 1 base and J by 5 bases; unmatched bases: 10. This CDR3 has 17 amino acids. The germline V gene encodes CDR1 SGHAT and CDR2 FQNNGV. The CDR3 sequence: CASSLGAGGTLNEKLFF. In nucleotides, the CDR3 is TGTGCCAGCAGCTTAGGGGCAGGGGGGACTTTAAATGAAAAACTGTTTTTT.

The chain couples TRBV6-6 to TRBJ1-6, with 9 bases fitting TRBD1. The CDR3 covers 17 residues. Unmatched junction bases numbered 16, after V lost 6 bases and J lost 10 bases. Germline V gene lookup returns CDR1 MNHNY and CDR2 SVGAGI (reference sequence). CDR3 region: CASSRRGQGTIGSPLHF. The CDR3 nucleotides read TGTGCCAGCAGCCGACGTGGACAGGGGACCATAGGGTCACCCCTCCACTTT.

This chain uses TRBV7-9 with TRBJ2-2, with 7 bases fitting TRBD1. The CDR3 length is 15 residues. Germline CDR1 reads SEHNR; CDR2 reads FQNEAQ (reference sequence). V trimming: 6 bases; J trimming: 5 bases; junction bases outside the gene matches: 9. The CDR3 spells CASSPRQGGTGELFF. In nucleotides, the CDR3 is TGTGCCAGCAGTCCTAGACAGGGTGGGACCGGGGAGCTGTTTTTT.

The chain employs TRBV7-9 and TRBJ1-2; tentatively, D is TRBD1 (5 bases). Trimming shortened V by 5 bases and J by 4 bases, and 14 bases separated the two germline ends. From germline, CDR1 is SEHNR and CDR2 FQNEAQ (reference sequence). The CDR3 is 14 amino acids. The CDR3 region is CASSPPGEGYGYTF. CDR3 nucleotides: TGTGCCAGCAGCCCACCGGGGGAGGGCTATGGCTACACCTTC. Combining the CDR3 with reference TRBV7-9 and TRBJ1-2 gives the whole variable domain DTGVSQNPRHKITKRGQNVTFRCDPISEHNRLYWYRQTLGQGPEFLTYFQNEAQLEKSRLLSDRFSAERPKGSFSTLEIQRTEQGDSAMYLCASSPPGEGYGYTFGSGTRLTVV.

This clone was seen just once. V and J are TRBV24-1 and TRBJ2-2, with 8 bases fitting TRBD1. The V and J ends lost 3 bases and 6 bases, in that order; junction bases with no gene match: 5. The CDR3 covers 15 residues. CDR1 KGHDR and CDR2 SFDVKD come from the germline V gene. CDR3 loop: CATSDPTTGAGELFF. The CDR3 DNA reads TGTGCCACCAGTGATCCTACGACAGGGGCCGGGGAGCTGTTTTTT.

The CDR3 here is CASSIFSGQETQYF. As DNA, the CDR3 is TGTGCCAGTAGTATTTTTTCAGGACAAGAGACCCAGTACTTC. V and J are TRBV19 and TRBJ2-5; D remains ambiguous. There are 14 residues in the CDR3. The germline CDR1 and CDR2 sequences are LNHDA and SQIVND (reference sequence). V lost 3 bases and J 2 bases, leaving 10 bases between the germline ends.